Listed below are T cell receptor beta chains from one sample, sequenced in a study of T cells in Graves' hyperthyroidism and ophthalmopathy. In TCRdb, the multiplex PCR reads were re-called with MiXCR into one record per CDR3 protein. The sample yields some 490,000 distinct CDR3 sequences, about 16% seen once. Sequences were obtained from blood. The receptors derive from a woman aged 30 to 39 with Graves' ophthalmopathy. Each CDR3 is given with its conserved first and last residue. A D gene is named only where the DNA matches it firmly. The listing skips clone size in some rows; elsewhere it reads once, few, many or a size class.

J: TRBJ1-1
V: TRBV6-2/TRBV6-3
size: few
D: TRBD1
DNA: TGTGCCAGCACCGAGACAGGGGGCACTGAAGCTTTCTTT
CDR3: CASTETGGTEAFF

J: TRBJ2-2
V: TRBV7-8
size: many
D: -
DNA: TGTGCCAGCAGCTTAGAATCTCCTAGCGTAAACACCGGGGAGCTGTTTTTT
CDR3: CASSLESPSVNTGELFF

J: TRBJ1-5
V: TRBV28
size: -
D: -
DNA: TGTGCCAGCAGCCCCCATTCTGGGGGGCTAGGGCAGCCCCAGCATTTT
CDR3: CASSPHSGGLGQPQHF

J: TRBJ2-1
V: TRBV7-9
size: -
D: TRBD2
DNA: TGTGCCAGCAGCTCCAGGGGACCGGGACTAGCCTACAATGAGCAGTTCTTC
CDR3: CASSSRGPGLAYNEQFF

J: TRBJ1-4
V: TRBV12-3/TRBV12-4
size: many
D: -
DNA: TGTGCCAGCAGTTTTGGGGGAATGAGTGAAAAACTGTTTTTT
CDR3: CASSFGGMSEKLFF

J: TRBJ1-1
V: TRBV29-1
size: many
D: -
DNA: TGCAGCGTTGAAGGGAAACAGGGAGCTGAAGCTTTCTTT
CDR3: CSVEGKQGAEAFF

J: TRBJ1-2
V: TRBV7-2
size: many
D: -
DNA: TGTGCCAGCAGCTTACGAGGGAATAGTGGCTACACCTTC
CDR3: CASSLRGNSGYTF

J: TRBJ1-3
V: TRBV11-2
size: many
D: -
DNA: TGTGCCAGCAGCGCCGACACCATATATTTT
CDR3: CASSADTIYF

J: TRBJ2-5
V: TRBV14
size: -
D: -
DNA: TGTGCCAGCAGCACTGGGGTCCAGCAGACCCAGTACTTC
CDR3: CASSTGVQQTQYF

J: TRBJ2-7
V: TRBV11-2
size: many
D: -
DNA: TGTGCCAGCAGGCCCCTAACCGGGCTTCGCTCCTACGAGCAGTACTTC
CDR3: CASRPLTGLRSYEQYF

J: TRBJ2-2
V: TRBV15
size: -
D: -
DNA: TGTGCCACCAGCAGAGGGGGGCGGGGAACGAACACCGGGGAGCTGTTTTTT
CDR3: CATSRGGRGTNTGELFF

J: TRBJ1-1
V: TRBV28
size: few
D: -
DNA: TGTGCCAGCAGTCCCCAGGGGGAAGCTTTCTTT
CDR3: CASSPQGEAFF

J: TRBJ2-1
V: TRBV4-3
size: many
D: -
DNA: TGCGCCAGCAGCCAAGAGAACAGGGAGTTTTATGAGCAGTTCTTC
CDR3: CASSQENREFYEQFF

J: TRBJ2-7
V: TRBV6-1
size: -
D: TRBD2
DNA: TGTACCAGCAGCCTGTCTAGCGGGATCTCCTACGAGCAGTACTTC
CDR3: CTSSLSSGISYEQYF

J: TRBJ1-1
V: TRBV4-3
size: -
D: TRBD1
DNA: TGCGCCAGCAGCCATAGACAGGGAGAGGCGACCACTGAAGCTTTCTTT
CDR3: CASSHRQGEATTEAFF

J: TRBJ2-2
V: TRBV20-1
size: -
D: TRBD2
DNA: TGCAGTGCGGAGCGGGAGACTGACGGGGAGCTGTTTTTT
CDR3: CSAERETDGELFF

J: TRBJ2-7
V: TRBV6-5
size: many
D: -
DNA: TGTGCCAGCAGTTACAATTCGGTACGGAGCTCCTACGAGCAGTACTTC
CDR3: CASSYNSVRSSYEQYF

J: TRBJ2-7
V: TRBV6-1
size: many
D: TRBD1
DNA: TGTGCCAGCAGCCTAGGGACAGGAGGGATCTACGAGCAGTACTTC
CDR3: CASSLGTGGIYEQYF

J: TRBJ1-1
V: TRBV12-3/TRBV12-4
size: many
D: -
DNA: TGTGCCAGCAGATATCTTGTGAACACTGAAGCTTTCTTT
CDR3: CASRYLVNTEAFF

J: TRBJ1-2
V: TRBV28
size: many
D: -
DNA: TGTGCCAGCAGTTTAGGGCAGTACTATGGCTACACCTTC
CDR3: CASSLGQYYGYTF

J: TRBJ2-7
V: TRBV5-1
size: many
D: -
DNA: TGCGCCAGCAGCTTGCACCAGGCGAGCTCCTACGAGCAGTACTTC
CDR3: CASSLHQASSYEQYF

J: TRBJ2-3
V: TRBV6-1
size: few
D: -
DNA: TGTGCCAGCAGAGGGGGGTCGGAGACAGATACGCAGTATTTT
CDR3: CASRGGSETDTQYF

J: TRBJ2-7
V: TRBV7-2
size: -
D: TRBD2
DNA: TGTGCCAGCAGCTTGGGAGCGGGAGAGAAAGGGGGGGAGCAGTACTTC
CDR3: CASSLGAGEKGGEQYF

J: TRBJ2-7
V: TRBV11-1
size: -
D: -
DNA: TGTGCCAGCAGCGTAGCGGCAGTATCCTCTATCGAGCAGTACTTC
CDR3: CASSVAAVSSIEQYF

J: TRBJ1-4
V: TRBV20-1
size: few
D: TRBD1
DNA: TGCAGTGCTGGAGACAGGGCTAATGAAAAACTGTTTTTT
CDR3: CSAGDRANEKLFF

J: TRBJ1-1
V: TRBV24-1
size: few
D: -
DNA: TGTGCCACCAGTGATGCAGGGGACCCTGAAGCTTTCTTT
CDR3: CATSDAGDPEAFF

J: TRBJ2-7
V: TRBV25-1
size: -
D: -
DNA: TGTGCCAGCATTCAGACTGGATCCTACGAGCAGTACTTC
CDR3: CASIQTGSYEQYF